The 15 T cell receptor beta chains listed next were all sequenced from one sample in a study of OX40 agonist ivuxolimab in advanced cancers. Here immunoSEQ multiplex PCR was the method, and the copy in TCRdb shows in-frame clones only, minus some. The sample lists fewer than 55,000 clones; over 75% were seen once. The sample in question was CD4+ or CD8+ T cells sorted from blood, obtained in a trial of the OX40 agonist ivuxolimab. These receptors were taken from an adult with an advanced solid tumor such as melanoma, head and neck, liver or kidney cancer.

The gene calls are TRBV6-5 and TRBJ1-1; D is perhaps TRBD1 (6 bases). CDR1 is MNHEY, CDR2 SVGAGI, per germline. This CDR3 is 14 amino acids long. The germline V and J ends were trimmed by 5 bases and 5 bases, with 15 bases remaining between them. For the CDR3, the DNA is TGTGCCAGCAGTGGCAGGGGAGGTAGGACTGAAGCTTTCTTT. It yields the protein CASSGRGGRTEAFF.

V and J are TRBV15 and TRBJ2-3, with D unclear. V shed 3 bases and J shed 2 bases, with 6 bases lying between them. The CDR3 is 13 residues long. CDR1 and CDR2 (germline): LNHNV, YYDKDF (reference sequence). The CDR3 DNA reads TGTGCCACCAGCAGGCCCACCACAGATACGCAGTATTTT. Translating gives CATSRPTTDTQYF.

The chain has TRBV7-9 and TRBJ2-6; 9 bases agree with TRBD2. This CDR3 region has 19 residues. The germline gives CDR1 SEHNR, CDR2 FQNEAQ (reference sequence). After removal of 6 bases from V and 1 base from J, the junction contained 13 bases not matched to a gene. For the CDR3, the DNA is TGTGCCAGCAGTCCGATTCGGCTAGCGGGGAGGTCTGGGGCCAACGTCCTGACTTTC. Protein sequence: CASSPIRLAGRSGANVLTF.

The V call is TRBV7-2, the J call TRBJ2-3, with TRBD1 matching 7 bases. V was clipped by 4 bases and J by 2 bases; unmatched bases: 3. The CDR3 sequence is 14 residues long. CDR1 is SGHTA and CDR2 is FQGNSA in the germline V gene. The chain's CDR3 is CASSSTGFTDTQYF. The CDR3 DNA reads TGTGCCAGCAGCTCGACAGGGTTCACAGATACGCAGTATTTT.

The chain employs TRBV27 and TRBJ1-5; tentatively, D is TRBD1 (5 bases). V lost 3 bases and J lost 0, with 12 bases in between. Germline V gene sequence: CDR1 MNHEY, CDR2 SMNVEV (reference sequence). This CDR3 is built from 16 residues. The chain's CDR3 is CASSFSGRGSNQPQHF. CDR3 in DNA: TGTGCCAGCAGTTTCTCGGGGAGGGGTAGCAATCAGCCCCAGCATTTT.

The CDR3 sequence is CASSLVRASGANVLTF. The CDR3 region has the DNA TGCGCCAGCAGCTTGGTAAGGGCCTCTGGGGCCAACGTCCTGACTTTC. J is TRBJ2-6 and V is TRBV5-1, with no clear D. The germline V and J ends were trimmed by 0 bases and 0 bases, with 7 bases remaining between them. The CDR3 consists of 16 residues. CDR1 and CDR2 from the germline V gene are SGHRS and YFSETQ.

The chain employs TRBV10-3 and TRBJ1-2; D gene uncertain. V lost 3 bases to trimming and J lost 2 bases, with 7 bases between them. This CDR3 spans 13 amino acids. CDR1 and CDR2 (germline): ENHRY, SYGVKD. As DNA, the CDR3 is TGTGCCATCAGTGATGCGGCAAACTATGGCTACACCTTC. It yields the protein CAISDAANYGYTF.

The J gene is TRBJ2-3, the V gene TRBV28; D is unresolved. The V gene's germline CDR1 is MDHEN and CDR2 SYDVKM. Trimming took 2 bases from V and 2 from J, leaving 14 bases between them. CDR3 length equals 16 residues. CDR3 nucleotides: TGTGCCAGCAGTTTAGTATCAGGATTTAACACAGATACGCAGTATTTT. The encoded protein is CASSLVSGFNTDTQYF.

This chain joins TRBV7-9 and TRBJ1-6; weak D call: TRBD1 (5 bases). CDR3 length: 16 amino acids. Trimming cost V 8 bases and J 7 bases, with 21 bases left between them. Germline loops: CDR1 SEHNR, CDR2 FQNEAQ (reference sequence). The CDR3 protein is CASRHLGPRGNSPLHF. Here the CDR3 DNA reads TGTGCCAGCCGCCATTTGGGACCCCGAGGGAATTCACCCCTCCACTTT.

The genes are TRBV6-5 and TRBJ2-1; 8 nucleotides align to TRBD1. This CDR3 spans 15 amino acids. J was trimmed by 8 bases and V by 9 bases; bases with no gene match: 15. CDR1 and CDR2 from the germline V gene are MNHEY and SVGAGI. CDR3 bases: TGTGCCAGTGCGCCAGGACAGGGTTTCGGGGATGAGCAGTTCTTC. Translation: CASAPGQGFGDEQFF.

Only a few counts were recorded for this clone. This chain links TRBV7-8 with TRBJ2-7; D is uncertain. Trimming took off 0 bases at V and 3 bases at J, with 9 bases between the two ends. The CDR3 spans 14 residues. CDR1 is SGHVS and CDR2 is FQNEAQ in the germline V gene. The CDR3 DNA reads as TGTGCCAGCAGCTTAGCGGTCACGGTCTACGAGCAGTACTTC. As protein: CASSLAVTVYEQYF.

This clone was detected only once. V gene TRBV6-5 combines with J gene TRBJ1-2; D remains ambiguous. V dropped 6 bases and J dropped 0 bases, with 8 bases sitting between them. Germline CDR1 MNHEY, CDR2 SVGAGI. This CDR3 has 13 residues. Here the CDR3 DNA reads TGTGCCAGCAGAGGTGGGGCTAACTATGGCTACACCTTC. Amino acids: CASRGGANYGYTF.

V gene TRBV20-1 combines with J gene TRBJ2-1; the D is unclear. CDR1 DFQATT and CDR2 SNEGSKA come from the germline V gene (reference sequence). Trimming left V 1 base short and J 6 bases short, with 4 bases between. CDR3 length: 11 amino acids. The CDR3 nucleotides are TGCAGTGCTAGAGTAGCCAATGAGCAGTTCTTC. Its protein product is CSARVANEQFF.

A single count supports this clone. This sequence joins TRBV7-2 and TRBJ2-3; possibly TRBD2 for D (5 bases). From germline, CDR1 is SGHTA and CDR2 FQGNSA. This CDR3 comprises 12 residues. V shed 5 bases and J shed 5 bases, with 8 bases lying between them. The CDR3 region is CASSEGGDTQYF. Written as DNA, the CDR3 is TGTGCCAGCAGCGAGGGCGGAGATACGCAGTATTTT.

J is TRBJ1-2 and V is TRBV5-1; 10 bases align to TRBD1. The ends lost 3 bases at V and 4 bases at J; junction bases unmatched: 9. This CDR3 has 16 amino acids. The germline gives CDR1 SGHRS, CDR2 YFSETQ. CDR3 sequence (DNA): TGCGCCAGCAGCTCCAGACAGGGGGCGGGATCCTATGGCTACACCTTC. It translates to CASSSRQGAGSYGYTF.